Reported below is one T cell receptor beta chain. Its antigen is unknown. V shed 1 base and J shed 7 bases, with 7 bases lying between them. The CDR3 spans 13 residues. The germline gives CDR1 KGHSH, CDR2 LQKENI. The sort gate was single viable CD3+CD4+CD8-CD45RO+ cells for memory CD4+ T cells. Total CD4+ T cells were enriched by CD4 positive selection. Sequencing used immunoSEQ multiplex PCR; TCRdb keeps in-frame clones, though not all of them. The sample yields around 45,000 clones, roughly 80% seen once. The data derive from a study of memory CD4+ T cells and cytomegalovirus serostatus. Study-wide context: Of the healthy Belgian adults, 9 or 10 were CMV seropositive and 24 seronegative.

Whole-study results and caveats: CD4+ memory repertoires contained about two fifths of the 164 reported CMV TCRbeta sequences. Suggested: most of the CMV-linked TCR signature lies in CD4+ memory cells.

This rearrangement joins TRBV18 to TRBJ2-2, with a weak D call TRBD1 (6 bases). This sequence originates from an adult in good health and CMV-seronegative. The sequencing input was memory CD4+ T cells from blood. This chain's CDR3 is CASSPRQDGELFF. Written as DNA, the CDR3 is TGTGCCAGCTCACCACGACAGGACGGGGAGCTGTTTTTT.